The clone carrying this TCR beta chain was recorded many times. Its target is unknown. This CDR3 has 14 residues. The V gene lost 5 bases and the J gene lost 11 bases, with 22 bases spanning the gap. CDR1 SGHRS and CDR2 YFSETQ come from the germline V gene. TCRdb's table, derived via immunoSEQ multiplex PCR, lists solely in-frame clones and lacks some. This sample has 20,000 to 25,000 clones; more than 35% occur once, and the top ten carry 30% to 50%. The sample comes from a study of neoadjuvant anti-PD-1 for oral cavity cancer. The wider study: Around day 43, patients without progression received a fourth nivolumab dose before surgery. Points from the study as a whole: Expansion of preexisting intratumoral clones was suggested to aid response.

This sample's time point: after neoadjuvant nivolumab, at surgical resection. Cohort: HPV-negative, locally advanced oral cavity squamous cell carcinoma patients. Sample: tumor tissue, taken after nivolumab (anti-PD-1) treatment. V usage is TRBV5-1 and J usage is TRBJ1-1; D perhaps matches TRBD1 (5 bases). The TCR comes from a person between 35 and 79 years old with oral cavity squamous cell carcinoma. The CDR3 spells CASRQGMSSSWAFF. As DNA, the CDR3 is TGCGCCAGCAGGCAGGGCATGAGTTCGTCGTGGGCTTTCTTT.